The next 5 T cell receptor beta chains were all read from a single sample in a study of long-term antiretroviral therapy in people with HIV. It was version v3.0 of the immunoSEQ assay that was run at survey level. Produced via immunoSEQ multiplex PCR; TCRdb's table is partial and in-frame only. The data show around 34,000 clones, 75% to 90% seen once. This specimen was unsorted PBMCs, taken 1.5 years after starting antiretroviral therapy. These receptors were obtained from a man between 18 and 35 years old with HIV.

The rearrangement uses TRBV2 and TRBJ2-5, with unresolved D. The CDR3 contains 14 residues. Trimming left V 4 bases short and J 4 bases short, with 13 bases between. Germline lookup yields CDR1 SNHLY and CDR2 FYNNEI. CDR3 bases: TGTGCCAGCAGTGCCATAGGTGTGATAGAGACCCAGTACTTC. It codes for CASSAIGVIETQYF.

This chain connects TRBV9 to TRBJ2-7, with D hard to call. The CDR3 sequence is 16 residues long. The V end lost 0 bases, the J end lost 2 bases, and 15 bases lay between the germline ends. Per the germline V gene, CDR1 is SGDLS and CDR2 is YYNGEE. In DNA form, the CDR3 reads TGTGCCAGCAGCGTAGGGGTCCAACCCGCCCCCTACGAGCAGTACTTC. Amino acids: CASSVGVQPAPYEQYF.

This rearrangement joins TRBV11-2 to TRBJ1-2; a weak D match, TRBD1 (6 bases). The CDR3 has 16 amino acids. The V end was cut by 3 bases, the J end by 0 bases, with 14 bases between. Germline V gene sequence: CDR1 SGHAT, CDR2 FQNNGV. In nucleotides, the CDR3 is TGTGCCAGCAGCTTCAACCCGGGACAAGCTAACTATGGCTACACCTTC. As protein: CASSFNPGQANYGYTF.

This clone was observed a single time. This chain uses TRBV5-1 with TRBJ1-4; tentative D call: TRBD1 (5 bases). The CDR3 totals 15 residues. V lost 0 bases, J lost 4 bases, and 10 bases lay in between. The germline gives CDR1 SGHRS, CDR2 YFSETQ. For the CDR3, the DNA is TGCGCCAGCAGCTTGGTCGGGGGAGATAATGAAAAACTGTTTTTT. Amino acids: CASSLVGGDNEKLFF.

The rearrangement links TRBV18 to TRBJ1-1; D not resolved. The V and J ends lost 4 bases and 2 bases respectively, with 11 bases between them. The germline gives CDR1 KGHSH, CDR2 LQKENI. The CDR3 loop spans 14 amino acids. Here the CDR3 DNA reads TGTGCCAGCTCACGATTGTCCGAAAACACTGAAGCTTTCTTT. Translating it yields CASSRLSENTEAFF. The full variable domain, its missing parts supplied by reference TRBV18 and TRBJ1-1, is NAGVMQNPRHLVRRRGQEARLRCSPMKGHSHVYWYRQLPEEGLKFMVYLQKENIIDESGMPKERFSAEFPKEGPSILRIQQVVRGDSAAYFCASSRLSENTEAFFGQGTRLTVV.